This T cell receptor beta chain was identified during a study of cytomegalovirus exposure and HLA in healthy donors. About the research overall: The approximately 120 validation repertoires and the 666 first-cohort repertoires shared a platform, a later analysis reported. Study observations and caveats: Using the classifier, cytomegalovirus status was reportedly diagnosed with high specificity and sensitivity.

The donors formed part of the approximately 120-subject validation cohort, distinct from the roughly 620-subject first cohort. About this clone itself: As yet, its antigen is unknown.

Produced via immunoSEQ multiplex PCR; TCRdb's table is partial and in-frame only. The sample records 90,000 or so clones, about 85% being singletons. V was pared by 2 bases and J by 2 bases, with 11 bases between. The CDR3 length is 15 residues. Germline V lookup: CDR1 MNHEY, CDR2 SVGAGI. The chain recombines TRBV6-5 with TRBJ2-3, with a tentative D call TRBD2 (5 bases). The receptor comes from a man younger than 30 in good health and CMV-seropositive. The sequenced sample consisted of PBMCs. This CDR3 is CASSYSGSPTDTQYF. DNA for the CDR3: TGTGCCAGCAGTTACAGCGGCTCGCCCACAGATACGCAGTATTTT.